Included here is one T cell receptor (beta chain) sequence, with context. The antigen is not known. The treatment was: oral pan-JAK inhibitor, 5-10 mg twice daily. This entry belongs to a study of CD8+ T cells in alopecia areata. Study results and limitations: Tofacitinib produced a significant decrease in scalp clonality and in expanded CD8+ clones among the top 100. Resident alphabeta T cells of normal skin are also sequenced in scalp samples.

RNA extraction was followed by reverse transcription into cDNA, which acted as the sequencing template. The table came from immunoSEQ multiplex PCR; TCRdb's copy has only in-frame clones and leaves some out. The table shows about 120,000 clones, with 53% occurring only once. This clonotype was obtained from a human donor with alopecia areata. The sample here was CD4+ T cells sorted from blood, taken at week 4, from a patient treated with tofacitinib.

In DNA form, the CDR3 reads TGTGCCAGCACAGGGGGCAATCAGCCCCAGCATTTT. Protein product: CASTGGNQPQHF. The rearrangement joins TRBV25-1 to TRBJ1-5, with D tentatively TRBD1 (6 bases). This CDR3 is built from 12 residues. Germline CDR1 is MGHDK and CDR2 is SYGVNS. V shed 7 bases and J shed 2 bases, with 6 bases lying between them.